A selection of T cell receptor beta chains follows, all from one sample in a study of CD4 T cells in relation to SARS-CoV-2 and coronaviruses. No antigen has been identified for these receptors. The method was immunoSEQ multiplex PCR; TCRdb's version includes in-frame clones alone and lacks a portion of them. There are 25,000 to 35,000 clones in the sample; approximately 75% occur only once, and about 12% lies in the top ten. Material for sequencing was CD4+ T cells from PBMCs, cultured in vitro. These receptors were taken from a human donor in good health. The CDR3 runs from the conserved cysteine through the conserved F or W. Fields, in order: V gene, D gene, clone size, J gene, CDR3 protein, CDR3 DNA. A D gene is named only where the DNA matches it firmly. Rows give clone size only sometimes, using once, few, many, or a class for an expanded clone.

TRBV6-5,NA,NA,TRBJ2-5,CASTRVEIQETQYF,TGTGCCAGCACCCGAGTTGAGATCCAAGAGACCCAGTACTTC
TRBV2,TRBD1,NA,TRBJ1-6,CASNGRWTGSPKGNSPLHF,TGTGCCAGCAACGGCCGGTGGACAGGTAGCCCCAAGGGCAATTCACCCCTCCACTTT
TRBV30,TRBD2,NA,TRBJ2-1,CAWSVRVTSGHNEQFF,TGTGCCTGGAGTGTACGAGTGACTAGCGGACACAATGAGCAGTTCTTC
TRBV29-1,TRBD2,once,TRBJ2-1,CSAHAGGNSYNEQFF,TGCAGCGCCCATGCGGGGGGGAACTCTTACAATGAGCAGTTCTTC
TRBV3-1/TRBV3-2,NA,NA,TRBJ1-4,CASSQDLGGAEKLFF,TGTGCCAGCAGCCAAGATCTAGGTGGGGCTGAAAAACTGTTTTTT
TRBV5-4,TRBD1,few,TRBJ1-2,CASSLAPGQSYGYTF,TGTGCCAGCAGCTTGGCTCCGGGACAGAGTTATGGCTACACCTTC
TRBV11-2,NA,NA,TRBJ1-4,CASSKHGGRTTNEKLFF,TGTGCCAGCAGCAAACACGGGGGGCGGACAACTAATGAAAAACTGTTTTTT
TRBV6-5,NA,NA,TRBJ1-5,CASSSHSNQPQHF,TGTGCCAGCAGTTCCCATAGCAATCAGCCCCAGCATTTT
TRBV9,TRBD2,NA,TRBJ2-3,CASSVAETSGGLSTDTQYF,TGTGCCAGCAGCGTAGCGGAAACTAGCGGGGGGCTCAGCACAGATACGCAGTATTTT
TRBV6-1,TRBD1,NA,TRBJ1-2,CASSEWGQSPYGYAF,TGTGCCAGCAGTGAATGGGGACAGTCCCCCTATGGCTACGCCTTC
TRBV9,NA,few,TRBJ2-6,CASSVATNPGANVLTF,TGTGCCAGCAGCGTAGCTACGAATCCTGGGGCCAACGTCCTGACTTTC
TRBV5-1,NA,few,TRBJ2-1,CASRRQLSSYNEQFF,TGCGCCAGCAGACGACAGTTAAGCTCCTACAATGAGCAGTTCTTC
TRBV6-2/TRBV6-3,TRBD1,NA,TRBJ2-5,CASSLPDRGGQTQYF,TGTGCCAGCAGTCTCCCGGACAGGGGTGGGCAGACCCAGTACTTC
TRBV10-3,TRBD1,NA,TRBJ1-2,CAILQGEGDGYTF,TGTGCCATCCTACAGGGGGAAGGCGATGGCTACACCTTC
TRBV6-4,NA,NA,TRBJ1-1,CASSEQLNTEAFF,TGTGCCAGCAGTGAACAGCTGAACACTGAAGCTTTCTTT
TRBV29-1,TRBD1,NA,TRBJ1-1,CSVEGGTGGTEAFF,TGCAGCGTTGAAGGCGGGACAGGGGGCACTGAAGCTTTCTTT
TRBV12-5,NA,few,TRBJ1-2,CASGLPPPRGGGGYTF,TGTGCTAGTGGTTTGCCCCCACCGAGGGGCGGCGGGGGCTACACCTTC
TRBV5-1,TRBD2,NA,TRBJ2-7,CASSTRTSQDEQYF,TGCGCCAGCAGCACGAGGACTAGTCAAGACGAGCAGTACTTC
TRBV11-2,NA,NA,TRBJ2-5,CASSPLGETQYF,TGTGCCAGCAGCCCCTTGGGGGAGACCCAGTACTTC
TRBV9,NA,NA,TRBJ1-2,CASSVDPTFGYGYTF,TGTGCCAGCAGCGTAGATCCGACCTTCGGCTATGGCTACACCTTC
TRBV9,NA,NA,TRBJ1-3,CASSVLPGDPSGNTIYF,TGTGCCAGCAGCGTACTTCCAGGGGACCCCTCTGGAAACACCATATATTTT
TRBV7-8,NA,few,TRBJ1-5,CASSTDRNNQPQHF,TGTGCCAGCAGCACAGACAGGAACAATCAGCCCCAGCATTTT
TRBV4-3,TRBD1,NA,TRBJ1-1,CASSQRDSGTEAFF,TGCGCCAGCAGCCAGAGGGACAGTGGGACTGAAGCTTTCTTT
TRBV6-2/TRBV6-3,NA,few,TRBJ2-3,CASSYGHSTDTQYF,TGTGCCAGCAGTTACGGGCATTCCACAGATACGCAGTATTTT
TRBV4-2,NA,NA,TRBJ1-4,CASSQDGGTEKLFF,TGTGCCAGCAGCCAAGATGGCGGGACTGAAAAACTGTTTTTT
TRBV19,TRBD1,NA,TRBJ1-1,CASSTYGQGTAEAFF,TGTGCCAGTAGTACCTATGGACAGGGGACGGCTGAAGCTTTCTTT
TRBV11-3,NA,NA,TRBJ2-5,CASSRSEGPWETQYF,TGTGCCAGCAGCCGCTCTGAGGGGCCGTGGGAGACCCAGTACTTC
TRBV5-1,TRBD1,NA,TRBJ1-1,CASMGDRAPSDTEAFF,TGCGCCAGCATGGGGGACAGGGCCCCTTCTGACACTGAAGCTTTCTTT
TRBV4-2,NA,NA,TRBJ1-2,CASSQVETGGYTF,TGTGCCAGCAGCCAAGTCGAGACGGGAGGCTACACCTTC
TRBV7-2,TRBD2,NA,TRBJ2-2,CASSPGLAGAVGAGELFF,TGTGCCAGCAGCCCGGGACTAGCGGGGGCCGTAGGCGCCGGGGAGCTGTTTTTT
TRBV7-3,NA,medium-sized,TRBJ2-3,CASSDENTQYF,TGTGCCAGCAGCGACGAAAATACGCAGTATTTT
TRBV7-3,TRBD2,NA,TRBJ2-3,CASSLRASGRGPDTQYF,TGTGCCAGCAGCTTAAGGGCTAGCGGGAGAGGCCCAGATACGCAGTATTTT
TRBV6-2/TRBV6-3,TRBD2,few,TRBJ2-3,CASSSPLSAGGWRDTQYF,TGTGCCAGCAGTTCACCCCTTTCTGCGGGGGGTTGGCGCGATACGCAGTATTTT
TRBV2,TRBD2,once,TRBJ2-3,CASSGGLRTDTQYF,TGTGCCAGCAGCGGGGGACTAAGGACAGATACGCAGTATTTT
TRBV5-1,NA,few,TRBJ1-2,CASSFIPGAGNGYTF,TGCGCCAGCAGCTTCATACCTGGAGCAGGGAATGGCTACACCTTC
TRBV14,NA,NA,TRBJ1-5,CASSQDAGQPQHF,TGTGCCAGCAGCCAAGATGCGGGTCAGCCCCAGCATTTT
TRBV29-1,TRBD2,NA,TRBJ2-7,CSVAGTSGMGRSEQYF,TGCAGCGTAGCCGGGACTAGCGGGATGGGTCGGAGCGAGCAGTACTTC
TRBV6-5,TRBD1,NA,TRBJ1-2,CASSQGGGYTF,TGTGCCAGCAGCCAGGGGGGTGGCTACACCTTC
TRBV18,TRBD2,NA,TRBJ2-3,CASSPAGLAGTSVQYF,TGTGCCAGCTCACCGGCGGGACTAGCGGGAACGTCGGTGCAGTATTTT
TRBV5-1,NA,NA,TRBJ2-5,CASSLGVEGKTQYF,TGCGCCAGCAGCTTGGGTGTCGAGGGGAAAACCCAGTACTTC
TRBV7-2,TRBD2,NA,TRBJ2-5,CASSLGLAVQYF,TGTGCCAGCAGCCTGGGACTAGCGGTCCAGTACTTC
TRBV7-2,TRBD1,NA,TRBJ2-5,CASSLALTGTQETQYF,TGTGCCAGCAGCTTAGCCCTGACAGGGACCCAAGAGACCCAGTACTTC
TRBV24-1,NA,NA,TRBJ2-1,CATSPRGASPYNEQFF,TGTGCCACCAGTCCTAGGGGAGCTAGCCCCTACAATGAGCAGTTCTTC
TRBV27,NA,few,TRBJ2-7,CASSLSRRGYEQYF,TGTGCCAGCAGTTTATCTAGGAGGGGTTACGAGCAGTACTTC
TRBV18,TRBD2,NA,TRBJ2-1,CASSSDSGGRVEQFF,TGTGCCAGCTCATCCGATAGCGGGGGCAGGGTTGAGCAGTTCTTC